The 23 T cell receptor beta chains below were found in one sample sequenced in a study of shared clonotypes between healthy human individuals. Repertoires were generated with immunoSEQ multiplex PCR, while TCRdb's copy carries only in-frame clones and drops some. This table has approximately 940,000 clones, 60% to 85% appearing once. The sequenced sample was memory CD4+ T cells sorted from blood. Subset given: CD45RA-negative fraction. These receptors all come from a man between 18 and 35 years old in good health.

The chain has TRBV6-1 and TRBJ1-2; 12 nucleotides align to TRBD1. The germline CDR1 and CDR2 sequences are MNHNS and SASEGT. The CDR3 has 16 amino acids. V was pared by 3 bases and J by 8 bases, with 10 bases of the junction left unmatched. CDR3 sequence reads: CASSEGQGANFEGYTF. The CDR3 nucleotides are TGTGCCAGCAGTGAGGGACAGGGGGCGAATTTTGAGGGCTACACCTTC.

This CDR3 reads CASSLVFGRGSYEQYF. As DNA, the CDR3 is TGTGCCAGCAGCTTAGTTTTTGGCAGGGGCAGCTACGAGCAGTACTTC. V gene TRBV7-2 combines with J gene TRBJ2-7, with a weak D call TRBD1 (6 bases). Trimming left V 1 base short and J 3 bases short, with 16 bases between. Germline lookup yields CDR1 SGHTA and CDR2 FQGNSA. The CDR3 extends over 16 amino acids.

The gene calls are TRBV2 and TRBJ2-7; TRBD2 might be the D (5 bases). CDR3 length equals 15 residues. CDR1 is SNHLY, CDR2 FYNNEI, per germline. V lost 6 bases, J lost 0 bases, and 15 bases lay in between. The CDR3 reads CASRKGELSSYEQYF. CDR3 DNA sequence: TGTGCCAGCAGGAAGGGAGAATTGAGCTCCTACGAGCAGTACTTC. Variable domain in full (rest from reference TRBV2 and TRBJ2-7): EPEVTQTPSHQVTQMGQEVILRCVPISNHLYFYWYRQILGQKVEFLVSFYNNEISEKSEIFDDQFSVERPDGSNFTLKIRSTKLEDSAMYFCASRKGELSSYEQYFGPGTRLTVT.

V is TRBV10-3 and J is TRBJ2-7; TRBD2 is a possible D gene (6 bases). Trimming removed 0 bases from V and 0 bases from J, with 9 bases in between. The CDR3 contains 15 residues. Germline V gene data show CDR1 as ENHRY and CDR2 as SYGVKD. CDR3 DNA: TGTGCCATCAGTGAGTCGAGTAGCGGCTCCTACGAGCAGTACTTC. Protein: CAISESSSGSYEQYF.

The V gene is TRBV5-6, the J gene TRBJ1-2, with TRBD1 identical over 7 bases. CDR1 and CDR2 from the germline V gene are SGHDT and YYEEEE. The CDR3 consists of 16 residues. J gave up 4 bases and V 3 bases, and 12 bases lay outside the gene matches. CDR3 coding DNA: TGTGCCAGCAGCTCTAACCGACAGGGTCGCGGCTATGGCTACACCTTC. Amino acid sequence: CASSSNRQGRGYGYTF.

The CDR3 is CASSPLQGEAFF. CDR3 in DNA: TGTGCCAGCTCACCACTACAGGGAGAAGCTTTCTTT. The chain employs TRBV18 and TRBJ1-1; maybe TRBD1 (6 bases). The germline V gene has CDR1 KGHSH and CDR2 LQKENI. This CDR3 is 12 amino acids long. V lost 1 base, J lost 8 bases, and 8 bases lay in between.

CDR3 amino acids: CSVAIQAAEQYF. CDR3 in DNA: TGCAGCGTTGCAATCCAGGCTGCGGAGCAGTACTTC. V gene TRBV29-1 combines with J gene TRBJ2-5, with D hard to call. The CDR3 length is 12 residues. Germline V gives CDR1 SQVTM, CDR2 ANQGSEA. The V end lost 4 bases, the J end lost 11 bases, and 17 bases lay between the germline ends. Drawing the rest from reference TRBV29-1 and TRBJ2-5, the complete variable domain is SAVISQKPSRDICQRGTSLTIQCQVDSQVTMMFWYRQQPGQSLTLIATANQGSEATYESGFVIDKFPISRPNLTFSTLTVSNMSPEDSSIYLCSVAIQAAEQYFGPGTRLLVL.

This clone has a single count. CDR3: CAISGYNEQFF. DNA of the CDR3: TGTGCCATCAGTGGGTACAATGAGCAGTTCTTC. V gene TRBV10-3 combines with J gene TRBJ2-1, with D hard to call. Trimming cost V 4 bases and J 4 bases, with 2 bases left between them. CDR1 and CDR2 (germline): ENHRY, SYGVKD. The CDR3 consists of 11 residues.

The chain couples TRBV14 to TRBJ2-5, with 7 positions matching TRBD1. CDR1 SGHDN and CDR2 FVKESK come from the germline V gene. V was pared by 2 bases and J by 12 bases, with 6 bases of the junction left unmatched. This CDR3 spans 12 amino acids. The CDR3, as DNA: TGTGCCAGCAGCCAATCCGGGACAGACAAGTACTTC. This translates into CASSQSGTDKYF.

As to this clone: Other DNA sequences in this sample translate to the same CDR3. J is TRBJ2-7 and V is TRBV5-1, with 7 bases identical to TRBD2. Losses at the gene ends were 0 bases for V and 3 bases for J; bases not matched to a gene: 3. This CDR3 comprises 14 residues. CDR1 is SGHRS and CDR2 is YFSETQ in the germline V gene. In DNA form, the CDR3 reads TGCGCCAGCAGCTTGGGACTAGCCTTCTACGAGCAGTACTTC. Protein: CASSLGLAFYEQYF.

The chain recombines TRBV7-9 with TRBJ1-6, with 10 bases fitting TRBD1. The trim removed 0 bases at V and 9 bases at J, leaving 8 bases unmatched. This CDR3 has 17 residues. CDR1 is SEHNR and CDR2 is FQNEAQ in the germline V gene (reference sequence). CDR3 sequence (DNA): TGTGCCAGCAGCTTAGCCCCGGGACAGGGGAGCGTTTCACCCCTCCACTTT. It specifies CASSLAPGQGSVSPLHF. Variable domain in full (rest from reference TRBV7-9 and TRBJ1-6): DTGVSQNPRHKITKRGQNVTFRCDPISEHNRLYWYRQTLGQGPEFLTYFQNEAQLEKSRLLSDRFSAERPKGSFSTLEIQRTEQGDSAMYLCASSLAPGQGSVSPLHFGNGTRLTVT.

The V and J genes are TRBV29-1 and TRBJ2-5; D call uncertain. With 0 bases removed from V and 5 bases from J, the gap between germline ends came to 10 bases. The CDR3 spans 13 residues. The V gene's germline CDR1 is SQVTM and CDR2 ANQGSEA. CDR3 sequence (DNA): TGCAGCGTTGAAGACGCCTTGCCGGAGACCCAGTACTTC. Protein product: CSVEDALPETQYF.

CDR3 nucleotides: TGTGCCAGCAGCCACCTGCAGGGGTACTACGAGCAGTACTTC. As protein: CASSHLQGYYEQYF. The rearrangement joins TRBV27 to TRBJ2-7, with D possibly matching TRBD1 (6 bases). Trimming cost V 6 bases and J 3 bases, with 15 bases left between them. CDR1 is MNHEY and CDR2 is SMNVEV in the germline V gene (reference sequence). This CDR3 contains 14 residues.

V is TRBV6-1 and J is TRBJ2-7; 7 bases line up with TRBD2. The trim removed 4 bases at V and 6 bases at J, leaving 9 bases unmatched. Germline V lookup: CDR1 MNHNS, CDR2 SASEGT. The CDR3 contains 14 residues. CDR3 sequence reads: CASSVGGGPAEQYF. The DNA of the CDR3 is TGTGCCAGCAGTGTCGGGGGAGGGCCCGCCGAGCAGTACTTC.

V usage is TRBV27 and J usage is TRBJ2-7, with 9 bases lining up with TRBD2. After removal of 5 bases from V and 2 bases from J, the junction contained 7 bases not matched to a gene. Germline-derived CDR1 and CDR2 are MNHEY and SMNVEV (reference sequence). The CDR3 length is 15 residues. The DNA of the CDR3 is TGTGCCAGCAGTCAGACTAGCGGATCACCCTACGAGCAGTACTTC. Translating gives CASSQTSGSPYEQYF.

This chain uses TRBV5-1 with TRBJ2-2; D not certain. Between the trimmed V and J ends, which lost 4 bases and 4 bases, there was a span of 20 bases. The CDR3 is 17 residues long. Germline values: CDR1 SGHRS, CDR2 YFSETQ. The CDR3 is CASSPFYGVTFTGELFF. CDR3 bases: TGCGCCAGCAGCCCATTCTATGGGGTGACTTTCACCGGGGAGCTGTTTTTT.

The rearrangement links TRBV6-5 to TRBJ2-7; 7 nucleotides align to TRBD1. After removal of 10 bases from V and 6 bases from J, the junction contained 9 bases not matched to a gene. CDR1 is MNHEY, CDR2 SVGAGI, per germline. This CDR3 has 12 residues. CDR3 amino acids: CATRQGAGEQYF. The CDR3 coding sequence is TGTGCCACCCGACAGGGTGCCGGCGAGCAGTACTTC.

The chain couples TRBV11-2 to TRBJ2-7; tentative D call: TRBD1 (6 bases). This CDR3 has 13 amino acids. Germline CDR1 and CDR2: SGHAT and FQNNGV. Trimming took off 2 bases at V and 3 bases at J, with 8 bases between the two ends. CDR3 coding DNA: TGTGCCAGCAGCTTAAACAGGGACTACGAGCAGTACTTC. Its protein product is CASSLNRDYEQYF.

The rearrangement links TRBV7-3 to TRBJ1-1; D remains ambiguous. There are 13 residues in the CDR3. CDR1 SGHTA and CDR2 FQGTGA come from the germline V gene. V dropped 3 bases and J dropped 11 bases, with 16 bases sitting between them. CDR3 in amino acids: CASSFSGSPVAFF. CDR3 nucleotide sequence: TGTGCCAGCAGCTTTTCAGGTAGTCCTGTTGCTTTCTTT.

This sequence joins TRBV19 and TRBJ1-5, with TRBD1 matching 7 bases. Per germline, CDR1 LNHDA and CDR2 SQIVND (reference sequence). V trimming: 5 bases; J trimming: 3 bases; junction bases outside the gene matches: 13. The CDR3 totals 17 residues. The CDR3 protein is CASSLIQPGQFNQPQHF. Written as DNA, the CDR3 is TGTGCCAGTAGTCTGATTCAGCCGGGACAGTTCAATCAGCCCCAGCATTTT.

The chain uses TRBV5-1 and TRBJ1-4; 9 nucleotides match TRBD1. This CDR3 is built from 16 residues. J lost 8 bases, V lost 0 bases, and 8 bases had no gene match. Germline V gene sequence: CDR1 SGHRS, CDR2 YFSETQ. The CDR3 bases are TGCGCCAGCAGCTTGGTCCCACAGGGGGCGGGGGAAAAACTGTTTTTT. This gives the protein CASSLVPQGAGEKLFF.

The V gene is TRBV10-2, the J gene TRBJ1-6; D gene unclear. This CDR3 contains 15 residues. V was clipped by 2 bases and J by 9 bases, with 14 bases between them. Germline V gene data show CDR1 as WSHSY and CDR2 as SAAADI. The CDR3 DNA sequence: TGCGCCAGCAGTGAGCCCACCATAAAGGGTTCACCCCTCCACTTT. It is translated as CASSEPTIKGSPLHF.

The chain couples TRBV2 to TRBJ1-1, with 7 bases that match TRBD1. J lost 0 bases, V lost 8 bases, and 15 bases had no gene match. CDR1 and CDR2 from the germline V gene are SNHLY and FYNNEI. The CDR3 is made up of 17 amino acids. The CDR3 DNA is TGTGCCAGCGAGAAGGCGAGGGGGACAGTCGTGAACACTGAAGCTTTCTTT. It is translated as CASEKARGTVVNTEAFF.